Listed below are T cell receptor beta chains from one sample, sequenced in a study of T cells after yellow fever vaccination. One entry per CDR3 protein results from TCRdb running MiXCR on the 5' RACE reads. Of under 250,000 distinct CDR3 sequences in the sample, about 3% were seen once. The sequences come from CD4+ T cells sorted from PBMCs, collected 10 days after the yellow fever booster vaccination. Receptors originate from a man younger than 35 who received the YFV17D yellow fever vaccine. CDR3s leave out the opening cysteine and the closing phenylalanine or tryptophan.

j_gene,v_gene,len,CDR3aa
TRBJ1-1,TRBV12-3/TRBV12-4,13,ASSLGQDMNTEAF
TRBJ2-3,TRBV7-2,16,ASSLVVSGESSTDTQY
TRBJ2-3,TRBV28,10,ASLSAGDTQY
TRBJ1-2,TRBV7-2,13,ASSLEVAGPYGYT
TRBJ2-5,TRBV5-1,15,ASSRPRWRGDQETQY
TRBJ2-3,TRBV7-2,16,ASSFLRAGGLSTDTQY
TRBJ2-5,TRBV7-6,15,ASSSGLAGGRVETQY
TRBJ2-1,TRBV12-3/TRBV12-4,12,ASSSTDRFNEQF
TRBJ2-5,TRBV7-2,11,ASSFPNQETQY
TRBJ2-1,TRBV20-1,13,SARDPGGGTGEQF
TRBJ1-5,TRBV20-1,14,SARDQGQGTNQPQH
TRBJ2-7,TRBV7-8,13,ASSPQGTVSYEQY
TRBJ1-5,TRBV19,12,ASSMVQLNQPQH
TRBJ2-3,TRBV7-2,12,ASRDGRGGDTQY